This T cell receptor beta chain was captured in a study of Ad26.COV2.S vaccination and SARS-CoV-2 variants. Study details: This donor came from the COV1001 trial of Ad26.COV2.S.

CDR1 is SEHNR and CDR2 is FQNEAQ in the germline V gene (reference sequence). V lost 1 base, J lost 5 bases, and 8 bases stayed unmatched. The CDR3 consists of 17 residues. Clones were read by immunoSEQ multiplex PCR, and TCRdb kept only the in-frame ones, dropping some. Of some 350,000 clones in the sample, 85% were seen once. Treatment given: around 19 received Ad26.COV2.S at low or high dose, single or two shots; 5 received placebo; per-sample allocation not given. Day 63 following the first vaccine or placebo injection was when the samples were taken. Aged 18-55 years, donor was enrolled in Boston in the early 2020s.

V and J are TRBV7-9 and TRBJ2-2, with 9 bases that match TRBD1. This sample comprised peripheral blood, obtained in a trial of Ad26.COV2.S vaccine versus placebo. The clonotype originates from a person between 18 and 65 years old who received the Ad26.COV2.S COVID-19 vaccine or a placebo. Here the CDR3 DNA reads TGTGCCAGCAGCTTAGTTCCGGGACAGGGTGGTACCGGGGAGCTGTTTTTT. Translating it yields CASSLVPGQGGTGELFF.